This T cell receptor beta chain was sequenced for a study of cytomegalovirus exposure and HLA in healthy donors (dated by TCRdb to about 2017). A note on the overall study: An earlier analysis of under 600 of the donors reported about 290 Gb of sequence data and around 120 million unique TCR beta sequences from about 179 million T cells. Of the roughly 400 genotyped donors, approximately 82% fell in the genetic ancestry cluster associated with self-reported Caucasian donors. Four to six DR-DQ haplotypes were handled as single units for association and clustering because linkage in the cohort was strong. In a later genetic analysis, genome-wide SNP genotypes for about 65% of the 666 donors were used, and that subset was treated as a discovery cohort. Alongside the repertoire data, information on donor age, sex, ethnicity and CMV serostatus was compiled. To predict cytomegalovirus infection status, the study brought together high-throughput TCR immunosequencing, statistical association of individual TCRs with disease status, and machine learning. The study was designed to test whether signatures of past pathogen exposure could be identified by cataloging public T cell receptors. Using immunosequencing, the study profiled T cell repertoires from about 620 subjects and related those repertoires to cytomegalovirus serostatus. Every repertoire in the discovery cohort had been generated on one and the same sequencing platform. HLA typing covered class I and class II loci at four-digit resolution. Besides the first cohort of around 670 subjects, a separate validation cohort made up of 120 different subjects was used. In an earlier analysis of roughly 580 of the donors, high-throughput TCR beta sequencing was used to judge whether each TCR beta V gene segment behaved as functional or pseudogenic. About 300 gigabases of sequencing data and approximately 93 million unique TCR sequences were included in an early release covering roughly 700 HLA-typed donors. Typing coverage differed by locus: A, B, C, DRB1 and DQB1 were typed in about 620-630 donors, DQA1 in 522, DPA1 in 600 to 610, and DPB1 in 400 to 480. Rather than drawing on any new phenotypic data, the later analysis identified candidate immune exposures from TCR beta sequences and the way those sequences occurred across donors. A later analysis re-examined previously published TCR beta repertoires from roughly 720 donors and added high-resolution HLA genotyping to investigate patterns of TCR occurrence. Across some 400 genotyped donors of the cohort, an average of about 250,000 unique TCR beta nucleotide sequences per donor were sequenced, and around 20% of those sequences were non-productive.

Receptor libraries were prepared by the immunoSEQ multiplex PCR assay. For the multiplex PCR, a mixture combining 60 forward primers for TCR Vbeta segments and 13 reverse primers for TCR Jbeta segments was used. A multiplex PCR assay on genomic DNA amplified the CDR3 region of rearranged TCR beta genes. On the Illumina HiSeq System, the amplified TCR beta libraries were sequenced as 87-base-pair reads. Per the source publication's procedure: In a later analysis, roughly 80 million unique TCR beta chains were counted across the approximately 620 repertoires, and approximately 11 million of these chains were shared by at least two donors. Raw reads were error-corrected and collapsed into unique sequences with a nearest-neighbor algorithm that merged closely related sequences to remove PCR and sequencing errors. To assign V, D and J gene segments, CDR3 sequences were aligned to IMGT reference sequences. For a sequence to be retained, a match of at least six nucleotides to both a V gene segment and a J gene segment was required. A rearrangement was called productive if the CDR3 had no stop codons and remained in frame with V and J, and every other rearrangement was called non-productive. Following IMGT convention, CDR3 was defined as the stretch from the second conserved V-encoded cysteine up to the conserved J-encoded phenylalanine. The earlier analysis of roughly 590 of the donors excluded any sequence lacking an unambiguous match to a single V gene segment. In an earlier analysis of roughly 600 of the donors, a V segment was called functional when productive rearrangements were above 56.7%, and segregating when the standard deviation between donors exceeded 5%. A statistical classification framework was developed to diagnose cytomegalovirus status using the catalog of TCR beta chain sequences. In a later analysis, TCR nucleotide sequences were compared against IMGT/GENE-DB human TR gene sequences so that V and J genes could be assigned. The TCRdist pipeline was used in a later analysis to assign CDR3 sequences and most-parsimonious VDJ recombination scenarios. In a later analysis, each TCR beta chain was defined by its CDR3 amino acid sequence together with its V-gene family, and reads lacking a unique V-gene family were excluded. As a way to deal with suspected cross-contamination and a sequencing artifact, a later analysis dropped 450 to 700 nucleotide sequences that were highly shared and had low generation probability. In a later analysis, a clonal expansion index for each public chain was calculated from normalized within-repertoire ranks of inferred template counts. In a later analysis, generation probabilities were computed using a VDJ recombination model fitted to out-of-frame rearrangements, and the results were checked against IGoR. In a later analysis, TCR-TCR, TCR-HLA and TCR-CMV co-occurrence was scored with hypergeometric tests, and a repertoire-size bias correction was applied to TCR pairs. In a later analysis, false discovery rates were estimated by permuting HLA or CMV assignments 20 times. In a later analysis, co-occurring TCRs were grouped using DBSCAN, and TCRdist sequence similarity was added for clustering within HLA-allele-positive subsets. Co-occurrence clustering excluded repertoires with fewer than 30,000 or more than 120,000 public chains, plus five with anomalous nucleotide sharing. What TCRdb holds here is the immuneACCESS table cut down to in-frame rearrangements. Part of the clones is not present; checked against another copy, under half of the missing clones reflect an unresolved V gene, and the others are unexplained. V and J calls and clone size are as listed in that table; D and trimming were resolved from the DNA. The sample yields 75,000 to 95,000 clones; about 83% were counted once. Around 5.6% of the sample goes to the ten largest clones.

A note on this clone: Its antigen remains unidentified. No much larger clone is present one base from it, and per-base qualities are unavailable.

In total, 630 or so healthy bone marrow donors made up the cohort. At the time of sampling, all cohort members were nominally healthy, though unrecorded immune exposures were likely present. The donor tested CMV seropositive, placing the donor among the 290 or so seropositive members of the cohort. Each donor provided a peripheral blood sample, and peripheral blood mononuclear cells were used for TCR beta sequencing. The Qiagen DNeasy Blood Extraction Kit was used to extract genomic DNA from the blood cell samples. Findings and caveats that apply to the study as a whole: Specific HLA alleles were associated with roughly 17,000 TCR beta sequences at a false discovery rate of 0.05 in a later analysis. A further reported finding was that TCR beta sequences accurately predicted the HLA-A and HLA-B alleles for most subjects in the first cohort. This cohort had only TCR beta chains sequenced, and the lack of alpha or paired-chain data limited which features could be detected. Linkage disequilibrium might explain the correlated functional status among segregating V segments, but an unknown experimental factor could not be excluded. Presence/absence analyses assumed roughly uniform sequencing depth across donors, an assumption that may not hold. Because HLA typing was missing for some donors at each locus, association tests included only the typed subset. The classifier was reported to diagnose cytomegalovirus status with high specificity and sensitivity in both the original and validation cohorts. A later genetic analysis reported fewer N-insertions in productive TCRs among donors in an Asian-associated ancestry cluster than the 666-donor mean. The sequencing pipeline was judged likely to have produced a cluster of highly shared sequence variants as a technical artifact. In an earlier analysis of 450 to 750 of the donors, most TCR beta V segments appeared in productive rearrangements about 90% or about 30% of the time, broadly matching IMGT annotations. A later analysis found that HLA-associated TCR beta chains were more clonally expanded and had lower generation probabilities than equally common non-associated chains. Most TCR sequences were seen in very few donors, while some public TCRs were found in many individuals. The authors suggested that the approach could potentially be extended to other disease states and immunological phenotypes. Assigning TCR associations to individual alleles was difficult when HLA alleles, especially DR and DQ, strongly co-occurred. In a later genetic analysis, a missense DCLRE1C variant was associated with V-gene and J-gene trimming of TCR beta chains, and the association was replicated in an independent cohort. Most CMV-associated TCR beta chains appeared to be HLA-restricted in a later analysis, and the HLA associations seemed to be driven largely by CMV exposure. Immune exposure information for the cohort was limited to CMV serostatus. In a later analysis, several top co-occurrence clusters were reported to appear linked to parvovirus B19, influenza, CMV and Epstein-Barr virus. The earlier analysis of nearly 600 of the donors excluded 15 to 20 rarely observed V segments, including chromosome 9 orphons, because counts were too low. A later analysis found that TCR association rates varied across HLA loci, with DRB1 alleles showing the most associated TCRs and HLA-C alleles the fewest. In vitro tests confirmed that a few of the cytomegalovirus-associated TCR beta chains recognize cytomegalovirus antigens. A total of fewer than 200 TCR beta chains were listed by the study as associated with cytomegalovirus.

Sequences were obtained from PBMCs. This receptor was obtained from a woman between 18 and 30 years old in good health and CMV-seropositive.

The CDR3 sequence is CASRPLAGSGNEQFF. At the DNA level, the sequence is TGTGCCAGCAGACCACTAGCGGGAAGTGGGAATGAGCAGTTCTTC. This chain is built from TRBV28 and TRBJ2-1; 10 bases in the middle match TRBD2. V is trimmed back by 6 bases and J by 7 bases, and the junction contains 9 bases that no gene match accounts for. From the germline V gene, CDR1 is MDHEN and CDR2 is SYDVKM. Spanning cysteine to phenylalanine, the CDR3 consists of 15 amino acids. Just CDR3 DNA is preserved here, 45 bases in frame from base 1.